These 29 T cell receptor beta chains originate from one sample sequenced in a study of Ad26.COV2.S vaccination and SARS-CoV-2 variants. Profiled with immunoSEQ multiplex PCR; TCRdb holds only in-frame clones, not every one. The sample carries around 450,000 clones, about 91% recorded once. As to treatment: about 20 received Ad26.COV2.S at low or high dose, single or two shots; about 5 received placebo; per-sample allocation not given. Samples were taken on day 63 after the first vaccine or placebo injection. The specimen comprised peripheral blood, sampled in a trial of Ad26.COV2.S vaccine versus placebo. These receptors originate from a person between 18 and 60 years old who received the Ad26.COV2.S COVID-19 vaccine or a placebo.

The CDR3 loop reads CASSPQIRYNSPLHF. CDR3 nucleotides: TGCGCCAGCAGCCCTCAGATCCGCTATAATTCACCCCTCCACTTT. The chain employs TRBV4-3 and TRBJ1-6; D is uncertain. Trimming removed 4 bases at V and 3 bases at J, with 10 bases between. The CDR3 consists of 15 residues. CDR1 and CDR2 from the germline V gene are LGHNA and YSLEER.

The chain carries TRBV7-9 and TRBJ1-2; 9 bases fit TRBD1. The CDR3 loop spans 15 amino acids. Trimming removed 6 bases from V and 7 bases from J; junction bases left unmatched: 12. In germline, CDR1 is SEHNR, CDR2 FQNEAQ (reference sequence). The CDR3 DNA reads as TGTGCCAGCAGTTGGACAGGGGCCACCCGCGGTGGCTACACCTTC. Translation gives CASSWTGATRGGYTF.

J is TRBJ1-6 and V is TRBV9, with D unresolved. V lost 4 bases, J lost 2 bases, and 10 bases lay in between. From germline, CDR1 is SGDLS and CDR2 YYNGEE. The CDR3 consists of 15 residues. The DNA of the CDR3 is TGTGCCAGCAGCACCGACGTACCCTATAATTCACCCCTCCACTTT. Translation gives CASSTDVPYNSPLHF.

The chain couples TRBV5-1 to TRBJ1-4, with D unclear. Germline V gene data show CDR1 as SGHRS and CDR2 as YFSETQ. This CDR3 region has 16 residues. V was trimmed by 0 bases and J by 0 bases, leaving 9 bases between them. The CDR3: CASSLARTSTNEKLFF. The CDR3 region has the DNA TGCGCCAGCAGCTTGGCCCGCACCTCAACTAATGAAAAACTGTTTTTT. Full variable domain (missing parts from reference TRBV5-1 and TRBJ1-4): KAGVTQTPRYLIKTRGQQVTLSCSPISGHRSVSWYQQTPGQGLQFLFEYFSETQRNKGNFPGRFSGRQFSNSRSEMNVSTLELGDSALYLCASSLARTSTNEKLFFGSGTQLSVL.

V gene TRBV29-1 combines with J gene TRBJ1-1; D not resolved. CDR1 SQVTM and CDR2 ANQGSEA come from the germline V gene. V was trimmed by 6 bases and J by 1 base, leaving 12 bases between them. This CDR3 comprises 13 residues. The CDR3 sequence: CSVRTPTNTEAFF. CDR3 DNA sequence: TGCAGCGTCAGGACCCCGACGAACACTGAAGCTTTCTTT.

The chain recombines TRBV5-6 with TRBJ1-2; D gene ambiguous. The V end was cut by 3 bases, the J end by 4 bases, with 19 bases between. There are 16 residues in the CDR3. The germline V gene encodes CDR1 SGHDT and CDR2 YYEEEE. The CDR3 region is CASSSRTVDLIYGYTF. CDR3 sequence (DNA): TGTGCCAGCAGCTCTCGGACGGTCGACCTCATCTATGGCTACACCTTC.

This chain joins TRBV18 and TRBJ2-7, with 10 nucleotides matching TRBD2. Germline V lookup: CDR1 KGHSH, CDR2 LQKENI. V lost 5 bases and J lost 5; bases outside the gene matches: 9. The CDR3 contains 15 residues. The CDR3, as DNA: TGTGCCAGCTCATCGACTAGCGGGCTAGTTGACGAGCAGTACTTC. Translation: CASSSTSGLVDEQYF.

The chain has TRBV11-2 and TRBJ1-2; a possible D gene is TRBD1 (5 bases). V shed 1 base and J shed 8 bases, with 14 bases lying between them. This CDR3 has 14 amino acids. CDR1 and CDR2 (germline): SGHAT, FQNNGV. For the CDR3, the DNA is TGTGCCAGCAGCTTAGCTCCCCAGGGCGCGGGCTACACCTTC. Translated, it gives CASSLAPQGAGYTF. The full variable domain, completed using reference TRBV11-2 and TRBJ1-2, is EAGVAQSPRYKIIEKRQSVAFWCNPISGHATLYWYQQILGQGPKLLIQFQNNGVVDDSQLPKDRFSAERLKGVDSTLKIQPAKLEDSAVYLCASSLAPQGAGYTFGSGTRLTVV.

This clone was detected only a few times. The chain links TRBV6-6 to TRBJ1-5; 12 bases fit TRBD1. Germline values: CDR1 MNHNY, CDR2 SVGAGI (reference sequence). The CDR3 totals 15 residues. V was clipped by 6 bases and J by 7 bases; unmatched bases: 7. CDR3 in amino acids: CASSPGQGANQPQHF. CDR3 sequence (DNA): TGTGCCAGCAGCCCGGGACAGGGGGCAAACCAGCCCCAGCATTTT.

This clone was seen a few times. The CDR3: CASSSQGAATNEKLFF. CDR3 sequence (DNA): TGCGCCAGCAGCAGCCAGGGGGCAGCAACTAATGAAAAACTGTTTTTT. This chain joins TRBV5-1 and TRBJ1-4, with 8 positions matching TRBD1. The CDR3 consists of 16 residues. V lost 4 bases, J lost 0 bases, and 5 bases stayed unmatched. Germline V gene data show CDR1 as SGHRS and CDR2 as YFSETQ.

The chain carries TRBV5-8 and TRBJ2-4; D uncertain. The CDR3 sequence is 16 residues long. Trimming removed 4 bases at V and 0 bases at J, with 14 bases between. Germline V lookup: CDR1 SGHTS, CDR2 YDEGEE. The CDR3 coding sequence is TGTGCCAGCAGCGATGACCTACTACCAGCCAAAAACATTCAGTACTTC. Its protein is CASSDDLLPAKNIQYF.

The CDR3 bases are TGTGCCAGCAGCCATTATCCCCGCCACCGACCAACTAATGAAAAACTGTTTTTT. This encodes CASSHYPRHRPTNEKLFF. J is TRBJ1-4 and V is TRBV3-1 (or the pseudogene TRBV3-2), with D unclear. V was cut by 3 bases and J by 0 bases, with 17 bases left in between. Looked up from germline, CDR1 is LGHDT and CDR2 is YNNKEL (reference sequence). The CDR3 covers 18 residues.

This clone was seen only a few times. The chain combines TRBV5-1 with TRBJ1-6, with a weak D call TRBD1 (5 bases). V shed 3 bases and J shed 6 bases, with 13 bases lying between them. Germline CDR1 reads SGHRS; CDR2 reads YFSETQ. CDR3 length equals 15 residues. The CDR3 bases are TGCGCCAGCAGCTCTGGTGGGGGGATTAATTCACCCCTCCACTTT. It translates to CASSSGGGINSPLHF.

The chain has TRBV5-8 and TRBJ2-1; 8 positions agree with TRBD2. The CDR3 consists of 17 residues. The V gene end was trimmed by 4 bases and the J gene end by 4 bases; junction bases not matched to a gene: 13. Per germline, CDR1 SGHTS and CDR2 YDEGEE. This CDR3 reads CASSHYLLREGYNEQFF. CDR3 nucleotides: TGTGCCAGCAGCCATTACCTTCTCCGGGAGGGATACAATGAGCAGTTCTTC.

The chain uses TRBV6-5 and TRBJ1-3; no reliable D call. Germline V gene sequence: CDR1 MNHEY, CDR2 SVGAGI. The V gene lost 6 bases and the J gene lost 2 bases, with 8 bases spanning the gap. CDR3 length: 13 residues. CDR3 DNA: TGTGCCAGCAGCCCATATGCTGGAAACACCATATATTTT. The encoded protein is CASSPYAGNTIYF.

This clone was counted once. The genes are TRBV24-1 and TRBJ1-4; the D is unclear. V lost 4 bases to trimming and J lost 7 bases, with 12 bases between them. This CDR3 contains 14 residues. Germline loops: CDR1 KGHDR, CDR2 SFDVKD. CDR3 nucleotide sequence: TGTGCCACCAGTGACCCAGCAGTCGGTGAAAAACTGTTTTTT. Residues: CATSDPAVGEKLFF.

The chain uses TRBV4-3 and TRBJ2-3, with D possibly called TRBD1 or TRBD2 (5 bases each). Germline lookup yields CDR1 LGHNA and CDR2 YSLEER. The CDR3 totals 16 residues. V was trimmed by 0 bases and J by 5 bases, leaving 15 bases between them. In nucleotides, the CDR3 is TGCGCCAGCAGCCAAGATGGAAGGGACCCGGGAGATACGCAGTATTTT. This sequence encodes CASSQDGRDPGDTQYF.

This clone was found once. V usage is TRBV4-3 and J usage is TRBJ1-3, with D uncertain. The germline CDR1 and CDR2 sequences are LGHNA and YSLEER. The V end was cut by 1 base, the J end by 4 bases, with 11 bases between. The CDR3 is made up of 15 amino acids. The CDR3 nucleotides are TGCGCCAGCAGCCAAGTCTGGGTCGCCGGAAACACCATATATTTT. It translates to CASSQVWVAGNTIYF.

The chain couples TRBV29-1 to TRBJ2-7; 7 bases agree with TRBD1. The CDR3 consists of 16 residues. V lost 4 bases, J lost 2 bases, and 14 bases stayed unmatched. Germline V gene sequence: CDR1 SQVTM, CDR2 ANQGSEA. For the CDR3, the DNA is TGCAGCGTTGTAAGGACAACACGACAGGGTGCCTACGAGCAGTACTTC. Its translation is CSVVRTTRQGAYEQYF.

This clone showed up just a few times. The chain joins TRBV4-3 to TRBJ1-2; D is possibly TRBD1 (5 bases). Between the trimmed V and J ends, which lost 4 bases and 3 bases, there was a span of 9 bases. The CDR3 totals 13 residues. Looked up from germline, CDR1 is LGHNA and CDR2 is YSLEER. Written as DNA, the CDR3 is TGCGCCAGCAGCCGCGGGACGGACTATGGCTACACCTTC. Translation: CASSRGTDYGYTF.

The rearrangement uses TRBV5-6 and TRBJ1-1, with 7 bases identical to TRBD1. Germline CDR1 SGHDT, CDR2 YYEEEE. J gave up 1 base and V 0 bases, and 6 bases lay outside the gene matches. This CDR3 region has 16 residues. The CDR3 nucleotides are TGTGCCAGCAGCTTGGAGCACAGGGGATGGAACACTGAAGCTTTCTTT. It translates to CASSLEHRGWNTEAFF.

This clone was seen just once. DNA for the CDR3: TGTGCCAGCAGCCAACTTGGGGAGGGGGGGCGAACTGAAGCTTTCTTT. It encodes CASSQLGEGGRTEAFF. The rearrangement joins TRBV3-1 (or the pseudogene TRBV3-2) to TRBJ1-1; D is possibly TRBD1 (6 bases). V dropped 2 bases and J dropped 5 bases, with 18 bases sitting between them. This CDR3 comprises 16 residues. Per germline, CDR1 LGHDT and CDR2 YNNKEL (reference sequence).

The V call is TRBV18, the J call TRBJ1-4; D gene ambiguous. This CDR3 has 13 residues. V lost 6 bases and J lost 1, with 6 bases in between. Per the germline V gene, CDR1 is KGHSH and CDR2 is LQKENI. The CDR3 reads CASSRGTNEKLFF. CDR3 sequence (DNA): TGTGCCAGCTCGCGCGGAACTAATGAAAAACTGTTTTTT.

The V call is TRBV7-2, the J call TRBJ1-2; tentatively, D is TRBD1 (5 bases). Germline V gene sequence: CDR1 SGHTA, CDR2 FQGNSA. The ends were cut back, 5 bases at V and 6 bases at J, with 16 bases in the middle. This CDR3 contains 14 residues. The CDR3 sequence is CASSKMWGRDGYTF. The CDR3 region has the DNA TGTGCCAGCAGCAAAATGTGGGGGAGGGATGGCTACACCTTC.

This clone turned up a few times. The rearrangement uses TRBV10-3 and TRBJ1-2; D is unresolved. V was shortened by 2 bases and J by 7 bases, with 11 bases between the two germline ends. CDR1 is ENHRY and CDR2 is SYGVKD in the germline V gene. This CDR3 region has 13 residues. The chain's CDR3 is CAISEHGSSGYTF. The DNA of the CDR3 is TGTGCCATCAGTGAGCACGGATCAAGTGGCTACACCTTC.

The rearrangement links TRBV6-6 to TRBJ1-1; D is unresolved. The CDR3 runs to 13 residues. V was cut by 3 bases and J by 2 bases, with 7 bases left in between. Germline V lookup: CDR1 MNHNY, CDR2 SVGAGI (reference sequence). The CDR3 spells CASSYNTNTEAFF. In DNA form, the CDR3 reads TGTGCCAGCAGTTATAACACCAACACTGAAGCTTTCTTT.

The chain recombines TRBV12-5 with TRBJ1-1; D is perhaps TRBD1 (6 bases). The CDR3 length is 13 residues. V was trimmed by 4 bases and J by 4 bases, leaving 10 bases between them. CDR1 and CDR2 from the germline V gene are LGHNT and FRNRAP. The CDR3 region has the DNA TGTGCTAGTGGTTCCGGGGGCACCACTGAAGCTTTCTTT. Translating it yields CASGSGGTTEAFF.

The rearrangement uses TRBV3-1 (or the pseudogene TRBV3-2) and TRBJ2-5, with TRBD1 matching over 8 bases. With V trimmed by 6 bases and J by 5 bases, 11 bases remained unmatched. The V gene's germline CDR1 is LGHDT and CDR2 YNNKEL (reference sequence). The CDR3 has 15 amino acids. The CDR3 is CASRHLDRGWETQYF. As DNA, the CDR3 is TGTGCCAGCAGGCACCTCGACAGGGGCTGGGAGACCCAGTACTTC.

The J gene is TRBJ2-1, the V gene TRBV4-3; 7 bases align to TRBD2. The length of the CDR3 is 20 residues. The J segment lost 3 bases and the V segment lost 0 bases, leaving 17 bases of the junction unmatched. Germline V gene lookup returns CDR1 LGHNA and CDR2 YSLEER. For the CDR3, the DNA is TGCGCCAGCAGCCAAGAGGAGGGAGGGGTAAGCGCGGGGTTCTACAATGAGCAGTTCTTC. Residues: CASSQEEGGVSAGFYNEQFF.